This T cell receptor beta chain was identified during a study of T cells in Graves' hyperthyroidism and ophthalmopathy. As for the study in general: Blood from the periphery was taken at initial diagnosis, before any treatment. Study observations and caveats: Blood shared most expanded thyroid clonotypes above 0.001.

TCR beta CDR3 regions were amplified from RNA transcripts. TCR CDR3 underwent first-round RT-PCR with the HTBI primer set. In TCRdb, the multiplex PCR reads were re-called with MiXCR into one record per CDR3 protein. The table shows around 340,000 distinct CDR3 sequences, with about 18% occurring only once. In germline, CDR1 is DFQATT, CDR2 SNEGSKA (reference sequence). The V end lost 1 base, the J end lost 5 bases, and 8 bases lay between the germline ends. CDR3 size: 12 residues. This clonotype has at least ten counts. Its target is unknown. The sequence was collected from a woman aged 30 to 39 with Graves' hyperthyroidism that later progressed to Graves' ophthalmopathy. Sequences were obtained from blood. This chain joins TRBV20-1 and TRBJ2-5; D gene uncertain. In DNA form, the CDR3 reads TGCAGTGCTAGAGGCTGGTGGGAGACCCAGTACTTC. As protein: CSARGWWETQYF.